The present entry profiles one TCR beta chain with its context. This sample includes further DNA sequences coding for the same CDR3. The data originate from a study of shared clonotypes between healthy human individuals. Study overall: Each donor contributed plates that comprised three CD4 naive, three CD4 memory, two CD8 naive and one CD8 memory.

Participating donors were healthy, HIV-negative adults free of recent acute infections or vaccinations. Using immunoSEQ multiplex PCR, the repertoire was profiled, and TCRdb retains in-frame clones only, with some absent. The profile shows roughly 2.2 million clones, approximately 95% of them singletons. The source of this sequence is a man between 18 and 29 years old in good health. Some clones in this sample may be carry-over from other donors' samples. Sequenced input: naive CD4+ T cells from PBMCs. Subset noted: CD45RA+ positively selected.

CDR3 protein: CASSLTSGNYEQYF. In DNA form, the CDR3 reads TGCGCCAGCAGCTTGACTAGCGGAAACTACGAGCAGTACTTC. The chain joins TRBV5-1 to TRBJ2-7; 8 nucleotides match TRBD2. Per the germline V gene, CDR1 is SGHRS and CDR2 is YFSETQ. This CDR3 is 14 amino acids long. Losses at the gene ends were 1 base for V and 3 bases for J; bases not matched to a gene: 3.